This record covers a single T cell receptor beta chain. It was with 60 Vbeta and 13 Jbeta primers that the PCR ran. Only in-frame clones appear in the TCRdb table, and some are missing; sequencing was by immunoSEQ multiplex PCR. Counted here are approximately 200,000 clones, roughly 79% occurring once; the ten biggest clones make up approximately 2%. This record comes from a study of cytomegalovirus exposure and HLA in healthy donors. CDR1 is MNHEY, CDR2 SVGAGI, per germline. The CDR3 is 14 amino acids. J lost 3 bases, V lost 6 bases, and 7 bases had no gene match. At collection, donors were nominally healthy, but unrecorded immune exposures were probable.

Sequencing was done on a sample of PBMCs. This chain connects TRBV6-5 to TRBJ2-7; 8 nucleotides align to TRBD2. The TCR originated in a man aged 25-45 years in good health and CMV-seronegative. CDR3 coding DNA: TGTGCCAGCAGCTTCGACGGGGGGGACTACGAGCAGTACTTC. The encoded protein is CASSFDGGDYEQYF.